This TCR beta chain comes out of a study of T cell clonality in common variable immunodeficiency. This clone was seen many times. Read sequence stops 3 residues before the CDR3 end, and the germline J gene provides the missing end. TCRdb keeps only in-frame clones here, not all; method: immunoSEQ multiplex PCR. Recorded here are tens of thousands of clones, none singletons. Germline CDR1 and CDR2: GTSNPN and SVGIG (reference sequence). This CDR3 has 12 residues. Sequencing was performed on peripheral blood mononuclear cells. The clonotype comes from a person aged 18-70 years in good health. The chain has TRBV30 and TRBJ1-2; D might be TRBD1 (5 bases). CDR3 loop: CAWSVGGYGYTF. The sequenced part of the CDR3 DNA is TGTGCCTGGAGTGTGGGGGGTTACGGC.